This T cell receptor (beta chain) was observed in a study of beta chain features in type 1 diabetes. Study-wide points: A PCR bias possibly favoring shorter templates would apply equally to patients and controls.

The germline V gene encodes CDR1 GTSNPN and CDR2 SVGIG (reference sequence). Trimming removed 6 bases at V and 3 bases at J, with 14 bases between. This CDR3 contains 13 residues. Expressed TCRB transcripts got sequenced, as all isolated RNA was reverse transcribed. The repertoire was sequenced with immunoSEQ multiplex PCR; TCRdb's copy has only in-frame clones and lacks some. The sample includes some 410,000 clones, about 14% of them seen just once. A remark on this clone: Its antigen is not identified.

The chain joins TRBV30 to TRBJ2-5, with a weak D call TRBD2 (6 bases). Sequenced input: naive CD4+ T cells from blood. This TCR was sampled from a man younger than 45 in good health. The CDR3 DNA reads as TGTGCCTGTAATGGACTATCGGAAGAGACCCAGTACTTC. Translation gives CACNGLSEETQYF.